What follows is one T cell receptor (beta chain) and its context. This specimen comes from a study of OX40 agonist ivuxolimab in advanced cancers. This CDR3 is built from 13 residues. Germline CDR1 is SGHAT and CDR2 is FQNNGV. The V end lost 5 bases, the J end lost 6 bases, and 14 bases lay between the germline ends. The protocol was immunoSEQ multiplex PCR, while the TCRdb copy is restricted to in-frame clones and leaves out a portion. The sample includes about 64,000 clones, 82% seen only once; the top ten take around 5%. V is TRBV11-2 and J is TRBJ2-7, with a weak D call TRBD2 (5 bases). This specimen was CD4+ or CD8+ T cells sorted from blood, taken in a trial of the OX40 agonist ivuxolimab. The sequence came from an adult with an advanced solid tumor such as melanoma, head and neck, liver or kidney cancer. CDR3 loop: CASSQTSVGEQYF. In DNA, the CDR3 is TGTGCCAGCAGCCAAACTAGTGTCGGCGAGCAGTACTTC. The full variable domain, rest sourced from reference TRBV11-2 and TRBJ2-7, is EAGVAQSPRYKIIEKRQSVAFWCNPISGHATLYWYQQILGQGPKLLIQFQNNGVVDDSQLPKDRFSAERLKGVDSTLKIQPAKLEDSAVYLCASSQTSVGEQYFGPGTRLTVT.